The next 2 T cell receptor beta chains were all read from a single sample in a study of control samples from healthy donors and cancer patients. Produced via immunoSEQ multiplex PCR; TCRdb's table is partial and in-frame only. The sample consists of approximately 110,000 clones, around 89% of them appearing once. The sample comprised blood. The receptor source for this set is a woman in her forties or fifties in good health.

The rearrangement links TRBV11-3 to TRBJ1-1; TRBD1 matches at 7 bases. Germline CDR1 and CDR2: SGHNT and YENEEA. The length of the CDR3 is 13 residues. The V and J ends lost 6 bases and 6 bases, in that order; junction bases with no gene match: 7. CDR3 bases: TGTGCCAGCAGTAACAGGGGAGAGCCTGAAGCTTTCTTT. Translated: CASSNRGEPEAFF. The full variable domain, rest sourced from reference TRBV11-3 and TRBJ1-1, is EAGVVQSPRYKIIEKKQPVAFWCNPISGHNTLYWYLQNLGQGPELLIRYENEEAVDDSQLPKDRFSAERLKGVDSTLKIQPAELGDSAVYLCASSNRGEPEAFFGQGTRLTVV.

This clone was recorded once. This chain joins TRBV24-1 and TRBJ1-2; maybe TRBD1 (5 bases). Trimming took 4 bases from V and 7 from J, leaving 9 bases between them. The CDR3 totals 12 residues. Germline V gene sequence: CDR1 KGHDR, CDR2 SFDVKD. The CDR3 sequence: CATSDEGFGYTF. The CDR3 nucleotides read TGTGCCACCAGTGACGAGGGGTTTGGCTACACCTTC.